The 10 T cell receptor beta chains listed next were all sequenced from one sample in a study of OX40 agonist ivuxolimab in advanced cancers. This table comes from immunoSEQ multiplex PCR, and its TCRdb copy is limited to in-frame clones, with some not included. The repertoire consists of 37,000 or so clones, with about 88% occurring once and the leading ten covering 19%. Sequencing used CD4+ or CD8+ T cells sorted from blood, obtained in a trial of the OX40 agonist ivuxolimab. The receptors originated from an adult with an advanced solid tumor such as melanoma, head and neck, liver or kidney cancer.

The rearrangement uses TRBV19 and TRBJ2-5; D is possibly TRBD2 (5 bases). CDR1 and CDR2 (germline): LNHDA, SQIVND (reference sequence). The CDR3 totals 15 residues. V lost 1 base and J 2 bases, leaving 11 bases between the germline ends. The CDR3, as DNA: TGTGCCAGTAGTATAGCTGCGAGGACTCAAGAGACCCAGTACTTC. Translating gives CASSIAARTQETQYF. The variable domain in full, with the rest retrieved from reference TRBV19 and TRBJ2-5, is DGGITQSPKYLFRKEGQNVTLSCEQNLNHDAMYWYRQDPGQGLRLIYYSQIVNDFQKGDIAEGYSVSREKKESFPLTVTSAQKNPTAFYLCASSIAARTQETQYFGPGTRLLVL.

This sequence joins TRBV30 and TRBJ2-5, with 8 positions matching TRBD1. CDR1 is GTSNPN and CDR2 is SVGIG in the germline V gene (reference sequence). The CDR3 sequence is 15 residues long. V dropped 1 base and J dropped 5; count of bases not matched to a gene: 9. The CDR3 loop reads CAWSGGQGGGETQYF. CDR3 DNA: TGTGCCTGGAGTGGAGGACAGGGTGGGGGGGAGACCCAGTACTTC.

This clone was recorded a few times. V gene TRBV28 combines with J gene TRBJ1-2; D possibly corresponds to TRBD1 (5 bases). Germline V gene lookup returns CDR1 MDHEN and CDR2 SYDVKM. This CDR3 spans 14 amino acids. V was pared by 7 bases and J by 7 bases, with 19 bases between. CDR3 sequence: CASTPLDRNGGYTF. DNA of the CDR3: TGTGCCAGCACCCCACTAGACAGAAACGGTGGCTACACCTTC.

J is TRBJ2-6 and V is TRBV9, with 9 bases aligning to TRBD1. Looked up from germline, CDR1 is SGDLS and CDR2 is YYNGEE. Trimming removed 1 base from V and 2 bases from J; junction bases left unmatched: 16. CDR3 size: 21 residues. As DNA, the CDR3 is TGTGCCAGCAGCGTAACCTCCAACCCCGGGACAGGGAAGGCTGGGGCCAACGTCCTGACTTTC. Its translation is CASSVTSNPGTGKAGANVLTF.

The chain joins TRBV4-3 to TRBJ2-1; the D gene is possibly TRBD2 (5 bases). V lost 0 bases to trimming and J lost 10 bases, with 10 bases between them. Germline CDR1 reads LGHNA; CDR2 reads YSLEER. The CDR3 totals 13 residues. DNA of the CDR3: TGCGCCAGCAGCCAAGAGGGCTGGGAGGAGCAGTTCTTC. Protein sequence: CASSQEGWEEQFF.

The chain uses TRBV7-3 and TRBJ2-5; TRBD2 might be the D (5 bases). V lost 2 bases and J lost 1, with 8 bases in between. Germline CDR1 reads SGHTA; CDR2 reads FQGTGA. The length of the CDR3 is 14 residues. The CDR3 DNA reads as TGTGCCAGCAGCTTAGGTGGGAGCCAAGAGACCCAGTACTTC. Encoded protein: CASSLGGSQETQYF.

This sequence joins TRBV7-9 and TRBJ2-1; 9 bases align to TRBD1. J lost 4 bases, V lost 4 bases, and 2 bases had no gene match. The CDR3 totals 14 residues. Germline loops: CDR1 SEHNR, CDR2 FQNEAQ (reference sequence). CDR3 DNA: TGTGCCAGCAGCTCCGGGACAGGGTACAATGAGCAGTTCTTC. It is translated as CASSSGTGYNEQFF.

The gene calls are TRBV29-1 and TRBJ2-1; D remains ambiguous. This CDR3 has 12 residues. The germline CDR1 and CDR2 sequences are SQVTM and ANQGSEA. Trimming cost V 7 bases and J 0 bases, with 7 bases left between them. The DNA of the CDR3 is TGCAGCGCCTCGAGCTCCTACAATGAGCAGTTCTTC. This gives the protein CSASSSYNEQFF.

This chain uses TRBV7-6 with TRBJ1-5; maybe TRBD1 (5 bases). Germline loops: CDR1 SGHVS, CDR2 FNYEAQ. The CDR3 contains 13 residues. V lost 2 bases to trimming and J lost 5 bases, with 7 bases between them. Here the CDR3 DNA reads TGTGCCAGCAGCTTACGGGGGGATCAGCCCCAGCATTTT. It yields the protein CASSLRGDQPQHF.

The genes are TRBV7-9 and TRBJ2-7; possibly TRBD2 for D (6 bases). The CDR3 loop spans 16 amino acids. Germline CDR1 reads SEHNR; CDR2 reads FQNEAQ (reference sequence). V lost 2 bases and J 6 bases, leaving 20 bases between the germline ends. DNA for the CDR3: TGTGCCAGCAGCTTAATGGTACGGACTATGGCACCCGAGCAGTACTTC. Its translation is CASSLMVRTMAPEQYF.